Here is one T cell receptor (beta chain) with its context. The antigen is unknown. This sample was taken from a study of T cells in Graves' hyperthyroidism and ophthalmopathy. Broader study findings: In the analysis, a 13 V-J model separated ophthalmopathy from stable hyperthyroidism. Most thyroid-expanded clonotypes above 0.001 were also found in blood.

Lactation, pregnancy, other autoimmune disease or uncontrolled infection led to exclusion of patients. Diagnoses rested on clinical symptoms, serum thyroxine and TRAb, thyroid ultrasound and orbital computed tomography. TCR beta CDR3 region amplification was performed from RNA transcripts. In the first-round RT-PCR of the TCR CDR3, the HTBI primer set was used. TCRdb used MiXCR to reprocess the multiplex PCR reads, holding one entry per CDR3 protein. The table shows 450,000 to 650,000 distinct CDR3 sequences, with around 20% occurring only once. The CDR3 is made up of 16 amino acids. The J segment lost 4 bases and the V segment lost 8 bases, leaving 15 bases of the junction unmatched. Looked up from germline, CDR1 is MGHDK and CDR2 is SYGVNS.

The receptor's source is a man aged 18-30 years with Graves' hyperthyroidism. The sequencing input was blood. The chain links TRBV25-1 to TRBJ2-5, with TRBD1 identical over 8 bases. The CDR3: CASSRRQGLQGETQYF. For the CDR3, the DNA is TGTGCCAGCTCCCGCCGACAGGGGCTGCAGGGAGAGACCCAGTACTTC.